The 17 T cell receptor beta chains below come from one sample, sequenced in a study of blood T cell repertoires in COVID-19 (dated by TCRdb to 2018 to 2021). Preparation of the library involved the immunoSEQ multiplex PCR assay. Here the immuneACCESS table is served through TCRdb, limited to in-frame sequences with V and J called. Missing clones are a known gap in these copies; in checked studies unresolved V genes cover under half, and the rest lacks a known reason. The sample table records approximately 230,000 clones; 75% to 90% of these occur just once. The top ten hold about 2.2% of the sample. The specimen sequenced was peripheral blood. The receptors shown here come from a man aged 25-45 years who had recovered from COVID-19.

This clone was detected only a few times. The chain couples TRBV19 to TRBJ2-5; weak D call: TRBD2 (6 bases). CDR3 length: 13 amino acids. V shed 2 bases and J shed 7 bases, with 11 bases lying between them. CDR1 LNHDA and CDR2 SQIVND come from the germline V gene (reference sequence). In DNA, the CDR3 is TGTGCCAGTAGTATAAAACTCGGGAGGACCCAGTACTTC. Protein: CASSIKLGRTQYF.

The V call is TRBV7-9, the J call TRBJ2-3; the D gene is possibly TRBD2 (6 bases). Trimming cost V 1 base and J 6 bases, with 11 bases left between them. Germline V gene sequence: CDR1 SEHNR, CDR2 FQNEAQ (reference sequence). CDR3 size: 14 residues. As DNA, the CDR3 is TGTGCCAGCAGCTTAGGTTCCCGGGAGGATACGCAGTATTTT. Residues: CASSLGSREDTQYF.

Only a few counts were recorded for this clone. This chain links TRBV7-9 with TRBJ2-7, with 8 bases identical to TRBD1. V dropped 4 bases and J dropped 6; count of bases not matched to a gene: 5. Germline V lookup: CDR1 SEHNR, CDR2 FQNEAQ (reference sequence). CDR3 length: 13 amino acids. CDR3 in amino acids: CASSSGTGVEQYF. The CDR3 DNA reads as TGTGCCAGCAGCTCCGGGACAGGAGTCGAGCAGTACTTC.

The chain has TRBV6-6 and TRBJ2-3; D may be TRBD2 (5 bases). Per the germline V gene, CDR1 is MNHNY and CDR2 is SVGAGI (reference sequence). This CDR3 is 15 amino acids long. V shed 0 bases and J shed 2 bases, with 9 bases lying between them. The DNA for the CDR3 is TGTGCCAGCAGTTACTCTTACGGGAACACAGATACGCAGTATTTT. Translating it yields CASSYSYGNTDTQYF.

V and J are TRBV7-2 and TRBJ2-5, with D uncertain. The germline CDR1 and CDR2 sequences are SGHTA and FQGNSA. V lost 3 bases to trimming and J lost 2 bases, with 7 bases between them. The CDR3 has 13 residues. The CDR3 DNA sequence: TGTGCCAGCAGCTTCCGCCAGCAAGAGACCCAGTACTTC. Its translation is CASSFRQQETQYF.

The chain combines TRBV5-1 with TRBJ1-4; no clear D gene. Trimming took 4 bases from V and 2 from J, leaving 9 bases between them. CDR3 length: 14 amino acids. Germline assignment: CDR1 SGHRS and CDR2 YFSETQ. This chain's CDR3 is CASSAGYTNEKLFF. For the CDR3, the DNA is TGCGCCAGCAGCGCGGGGTACACTAATGAAAAACTGTTTTTT.

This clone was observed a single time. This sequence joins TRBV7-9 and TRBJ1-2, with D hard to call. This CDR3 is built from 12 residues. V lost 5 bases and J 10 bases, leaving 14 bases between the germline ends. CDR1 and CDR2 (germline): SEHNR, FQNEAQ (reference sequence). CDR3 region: CASSRSGEDYTF. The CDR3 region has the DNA TGTGCCAGCAGCCGGTCCGGGGAAGACTACACCTTC.

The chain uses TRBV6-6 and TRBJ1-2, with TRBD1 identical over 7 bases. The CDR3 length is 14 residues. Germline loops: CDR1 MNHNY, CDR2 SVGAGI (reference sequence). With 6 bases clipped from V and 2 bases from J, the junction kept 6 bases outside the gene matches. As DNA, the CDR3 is TGTGCCAGCAGGGGGACGGACAGGAACTATGGCTACACCTTC. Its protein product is CASRGTDRNYGYTF.

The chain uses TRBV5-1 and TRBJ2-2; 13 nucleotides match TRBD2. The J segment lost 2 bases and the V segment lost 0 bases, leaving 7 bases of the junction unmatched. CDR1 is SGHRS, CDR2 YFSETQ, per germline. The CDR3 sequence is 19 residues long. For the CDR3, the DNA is TGCGCCAGCAGCTTGGCTCGACTAGCGGGGGGCCATAACACCGGGGAGCTGTTTTTT. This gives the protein CASSLARLAGGHNTGELFF.

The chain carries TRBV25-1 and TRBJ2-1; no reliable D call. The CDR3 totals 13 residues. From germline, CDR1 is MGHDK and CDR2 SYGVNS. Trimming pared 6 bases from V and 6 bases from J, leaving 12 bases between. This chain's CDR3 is CASRWPVTNEQFF. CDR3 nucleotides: TGTGCCAGCAGATGGCCTGTTACCAATGAGCAGTTCTTC.

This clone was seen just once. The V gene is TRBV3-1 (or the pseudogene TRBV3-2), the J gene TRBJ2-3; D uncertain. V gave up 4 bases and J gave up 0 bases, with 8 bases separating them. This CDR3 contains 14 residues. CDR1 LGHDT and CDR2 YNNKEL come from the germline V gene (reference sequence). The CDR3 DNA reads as TGTGCCAGCAGCCCTTCAACTAGCACAGATACGCAGTATTTT. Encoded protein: CASSPSTSTDTQYF.

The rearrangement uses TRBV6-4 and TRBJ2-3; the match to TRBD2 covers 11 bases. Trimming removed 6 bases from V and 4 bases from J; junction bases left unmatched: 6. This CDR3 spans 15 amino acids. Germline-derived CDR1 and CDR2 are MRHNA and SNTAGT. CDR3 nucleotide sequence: TGTGCCAGCAGCGTAGCGGGGGGGGCTGCAGATACGCAGTATTTT. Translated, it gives CASSVAGGAADTQYF.

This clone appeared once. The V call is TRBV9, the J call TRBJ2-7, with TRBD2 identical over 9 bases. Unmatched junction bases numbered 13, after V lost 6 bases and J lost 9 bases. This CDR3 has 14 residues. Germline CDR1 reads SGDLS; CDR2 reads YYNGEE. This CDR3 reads CASNPTPTSGSQYF. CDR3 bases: TGTGCCAGCAACCCCACCCCCACTAGCGGGTCGCAGTACTTC.

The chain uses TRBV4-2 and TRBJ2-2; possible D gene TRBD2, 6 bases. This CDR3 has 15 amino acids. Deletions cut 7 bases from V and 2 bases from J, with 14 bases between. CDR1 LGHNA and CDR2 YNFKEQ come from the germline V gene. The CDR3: CASTTGGANTGELFF. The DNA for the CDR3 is TGTGCCAGCACCACCGGAGGGGCCAACACCGGGGAGCTGTTTTTT.

As DNA, the CDR3 is TGTGCCAGCAGTTCTCAACAGAGCTATGGCTACACCTTC. Its protein is CASSSQQSYGYTF. This chain connects TRBV12-3 or TRBV12-4 to TRBJ1-2, with unresolved D. V was shortened by 4 bases and J by 4 bases, with 10 bases between the two germline ends. CDR3 length: 13 residues.

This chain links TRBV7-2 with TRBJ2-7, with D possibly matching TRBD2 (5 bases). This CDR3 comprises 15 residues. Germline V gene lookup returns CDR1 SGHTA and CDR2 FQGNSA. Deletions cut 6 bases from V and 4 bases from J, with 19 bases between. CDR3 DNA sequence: TGTGCCAGCAGTTCCCTAGGTGAGGGCGGTTACGAGCAGTACTTC. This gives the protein CASSSLGEGGYEQYF.

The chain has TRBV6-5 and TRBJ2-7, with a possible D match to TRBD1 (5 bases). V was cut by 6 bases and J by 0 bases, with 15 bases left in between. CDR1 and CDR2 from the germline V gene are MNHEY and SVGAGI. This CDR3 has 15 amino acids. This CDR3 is CASSRGAGVSYEQYF. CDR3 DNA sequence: TGTGCCAGCAGCCGTGGGGCAGGAGTCTCCTACGAGCAGTACTTC.